Below, 25 T cell receptor beta chains from the same sample are listed, as sequenced in a study of cytomegalovirus exposure and HLA in healthy donors. This PCR relied on a set of 60 Vbeta primers and 13 Jbeta primers. TCRdb's copy holds only in-frame clones and misses some; the assay was immunoSEQ multiplex PCR. The sample records over 85,000 clones, more than 70% being singletons. Input material: PBMCs. The receptor source for this set is a male donor in good health and CMV-seropositive.

V usage is TRBV19 and J usage is TRBJ2-1; D unresolved. The V end was cut by 3 bases, the J end by 0 bases, with 6 bases between. Germline V gene data show CDR1 as LNHDA and CDR2 as SQIVND (reference sequence). The CDR3 sequence is 14 residues long. The CDR3 DNA follows: TGTGCCAGTAGTATTAAAGCCTCCTACAATGAGCAGTTCTTC. Translated: CASSIKASYNEQFF.

This clone was found a few times. The rearrangement uses TRBV9 and TRBJ1-2; D gene unclear. The CDR3 loop spans 13 amino acids. Germline loops: CDR1 SGDLS, CDR2 YYNGEE. V lost 0 bases and J 6 bases, leaving 9 bases between the germline ends. CDR3 nucleotide sequence: TGTGCCAGCAGCGTAGGACCGGAGAATGGCTACACCTTC. Protein product: CASSVGPENGYTF.

This rearrangement joins TRBV6-5 to TRBJ2-2; no clear D gene. The length of the CDR3 is 13 residues. Germline V CDR1 and CDR2: MNHEY, SVGAGI. V dropped 7 bases and J dropped 5 bases, with 11 bases sitting between them. CDR3 residues: CASKNLLTGELFF. Here the CDR3 DNA reads TGTGCCAGCAAGAATCTTCTAACCGGGGAGCTGTTTTTT.

The chain recombines TRBV5-1 with TRBJ2-7; perhaps TRBD2 as D (6 bases). Trimming took off 3 bases at V and 2 bases at J, with 15 bases between the two ends. In germline, CDR1 is SGHRS, CDR2 YFSETQ. The CDR3 has 15 residues. CDR3 bases: TGCGCCAGCAGCTCTCAAGAGGGACTTACCTACGAGCAGTACTTC. Translated: CASSSQEGLTYEQYF.

This chain links TRBV18 with TRBJ2-2; 10 bases agree with TRBD1. V lost 4 bases, J lost 5 bases, and 7 bases stayed unmatched. Germline V gene lookup returns CDR1 KGHSH and CDR2 LQKENI. The CDR3 contains 16 residues. The CDR3 loop reads CASSLDRGRETGELFF. The CDR3 DNA is TGTGCCAGCTCACTTGACAGGGGGCGCGAGACCGGGGAGCTGTTTTTT.

The chain recombines TRBV28 with TRBJ1-5, with 9 bases that match TRBD1. Germline lookup yields CDR1 MDHEN and CDR2 SYDVKM. CDR3 length: 15 residues. V was clipped by 6 bases and J by 1 base; unmatched bases: 4. The CDR3 DNA follows: TGTGCCAGCAGCCCACAGGGGGCGAGCAATCAGCCCCAGCATTTT. As protein: CASSPQGASNQPQHF.

This clone has only one observation. The V call is TRBV7-2, the J call TRBJ2-5; TRBD2 matches 8 bases. TRBJ2-7 matches the DNA end more closely, so the J call is doubtful. This CDR3 spans 16 amino acids. Germline CDR1 and CDR2: SGHTA and FQGNSA. The CDR3 nucleotides are TGTGCCAGCAGCCGCGGACTAGCCTCATGGGGCTACGAGCAGTACTTC. Translation gives CASSRGLASWGYEQYF.

V gene TRBV6-6 combines with J gene TRBJ2-7, with a weak D call TRBD1 (6 bases). Trimming removed 8 bases at V and 4 bases at J, with 24 bases between. Germline V gene lookup returns CDR1 MNHNY and CDR2 SVGAGI (reference sequence). The CDR3 consists of 16 residues. CDR3 coding DNA: TGTGCCAGCTATGGACGGTGGGGGCCTGGAGAGTACGAGCAGTACTTC. Its translation: CASYGRWGPGEYEQYF.

This chain joins TRBV5-6 and TRBJ2-2; the match to TRBD2 covers 12 bases. Per germline, CDR1 SGHDT and CDR2 YYEEEE. CDR3 length equals 18 residues. V dropped 0 bases and J dropped 0; count of bases not matched to a gene: 3. CDR3 sequence (DNA): TGTGCCAGCAGCTTGGAAGGACTAGCGGGACCGAACACCGGGGAGCTGTTTTTT. Amino acid sequence: CASSLEGLAGPNTGELFF.

This clone was seen only a few times. V is TRBV29-1 and J is TRBJ2-3, with 8 bases aligning to TRBD2. The V segment lost 2 bases and the J segment 1 base; nucleotides outside the gene matches: 2. Germline V gives CDR1 SQVTM, CDR2 ANQGSEA. The CDR3 is 14 amino acids. CDR3 nucleotide sequence: TGCAGCGTTGAATTTAGCGGGGGCACAGATACGCAGTATTTT. Encoded protein: CSVEFSGGTDTQYF.

The chain uses TRBV15 and TRBJ2-1, with TRBD2 as a possible D gene (5 bases). Trimming pared 0 bases from V and 5 bases from J, leaving 11 bases between. CDR1 and CDR2 from the germline V gene are LNHNV and YYDKDF (reference sequence). This CDR3 region has 15 residues. CDR3 protein: CATSRDGLRDNEQFF. In DNA form, the CDR3 reads TGTGCCACCAGCAGAGATGGACTGAGAGACAATGAGCAGTTCTTC.

A single count supports this clone. Written as DNA, the CDR3 is TGTGCCAGCAGGAAAGCGGGAGGGCTGGATGAGCAGTTCTTC. Amino acids: CASRKAGGLDEQFF. The J gene is TRBJ2-1, the V gene TRBV2, with 10 bases that match TRBD2. Germline trimming cut 6 bases from V and 8 bases from J; bases unmatched to any gene: 7. Germline values: CDR1 SNHLY, CDR2 FYNNEI. This CDR3 is built from 14 residues.

The rearrangement uses TRBV5-1 and TRBJ2-2, with D possibly matching TRBD1 (5 bases). Germline loops: CDR1 SGHRS, CDR2 YFSETQ. The CDR3 totals 15 residues. Trimming stripped 0 bases from V and 5 bases from J, with 11 bases between. CDR3 DNA: TGCGCCAGCAGCTTGGGGCAGGGTGAAACCGGGGAGCTGTTTTTT. As protein: CASSLGQGETGELFF.

The table lists this clone with a few counts. The chain employs TRBV5-6 and TRBJ2-1, with 13 positions matching TRBD2. V was pared by 5 bases and J by 7 bases, with 6 bases of the junction left unmatched. This CDR3 has 15 residues. CDR1 SGHDT and CDR2 YYEEEE come from the germline V gene. The CDR3 region is CASRGLAGVMNEQFF. The CDR3 bases are TGTGCCAGCAGAGGACTAGCGGGAGTGATGAATGAGCAGTTCTTC.

The chain employs TRBV6-1 and TRBJ1-5; 10 nucleotides agree with TRBD1. The CDR3 length is 15 residues. Germline trimming cut 7 bases from V and 7 bases from J; bases unmatched to any gene: 10. Germline assignment: CDR1 MNHNS and CDR2 SASEGT. CDR3 nucleotides: TGTGCCAGCACTAGGGGGACAGGGGAGGAACAGCCCCAGCATTTT. Translation: CASTRGTGEEQPQHF.

The chain is built from TRBV11-3 and TRBJ2-3; 7 bases match TRBD1. Per germline, CDR1 SGHNT and CDR2 YENEEA. V trimming: 4 bases; J trimming: 2 bases; junction bases outside the gene matches: 6. The CDR3 spans 15 residues. The CDR3 reads CASSSYRGDTDTQYF. In DNA, the CDR3 is TGTGCCAGCAGCTCCTACAGGGGCGACACAGATACGCAGTATTTT. The full variable domain, rest sourced from reference TRBV11-3 and TRBJ2-3, is EAGVVQSPRYKIIEKKQPVAFWCNPISGHNTLYWYLQNLGQGPELLIRYENEEAVDDSQLPKDRFSAERLKGVDSTLKIQPAELGDSAVYLCASSSYRGDTDTQYFGPGTRLTVL.

This sequence joins TRBV5-1 and TRBJ2-7; possibly TRBD2 for D (6 bases). The CDR3 contains 11 residues. The ends were cut back, 3 bases at V and 8 bases at J, with 9 bases in the middle. Germline CDR1 SGHRS, CDR2 YFSETQ. CDR3 loop: CASSSGAQQYF. CDR3 DNA: TGCGCCAGCAGCTCGGGAGCGCAGCAGTACTTC.

The chain joins TRBV29-1 to TRBJ2-5; the D gene is possibly TRBD1 (6 bases). The CDR3 has 13 amino acids. CDR1 is SQVTM, CDR2 ANQGSEA, per germline. The V end lost 3 bases, the J end lost 4 bases, and 12 bases lay between the germline ends. The chain's CDR3 is CSVDRGRGETQYF. In nucleotides, the CDR3 is TGCAGCGTTGACAGGGGCAGGGGAGAGACCCAGTACTTC.

This clone has a handful of counts. CDR3 DNA: TGCGCCAGCAGCCAAGTGATACAGGGTAGCTACAATGAGCAGTTCTTC. This encodes CASSQVIQGSYNEQFF. V and J are TRBV4-1 and TRBJ2-1; D might be TRBD1 (6 bases). Per the germline V gene, CDR1 is MGHRA and CDR2 is YSYEKL. The CDR3 is 16 residues long. Trimming pared 1 base from V and 3 bases from J, leaving 13 bases between.

The chain carries TRBV19 and TRBJ1-3; D gene uncertain. The CDR3 spans 14 residues. Trimming took 3 bases from V and 1 from J, leaving 7 bases between them. Germline V gives CDR1 LNHDA, CDR2 SQIVND (reference sequence). DNA for the CDR3: TGTGCCAGTAGTATGGGAGGATCTGGAAACACCATATATTTT. This translates into CASSMGGSGNTIYF. Full variable domain (outside the CDR3, taken from reference TRBV19 and TRBJ1-3): DGGITQSPKYLFRKEGQNVTLSCEQNLNHDAMYWYRQDPGQGLRLIYYSQIVNDFQKGDIAEGYSVSREKKESFPLTVTSAQKNPTAFYLCASSMGGSGNTIYFGEGSWLTVV.

This sequence joins TRBV6-1 and TRBJ2-1, with 7 nucleotides matching TRBD2. Germline-derived CDR1 and CDR2 are MNHNS and SASEGT. The V segment lost 10 bases and the J segment 10 bases; nucleotides outside the gene matches: 10. This CDR3 has 12 amino acids. The CDR3 loop reads CATLGSGWEQFF. The CDR3 DNA reads as TGTGCCACCTTGGGTAGCGGGTGGGAGCAGTTCTTC.

CDR3 protein: CASSPSGSWRDTQYF. CDR3 DNA sequence: TGTGCCAGCAGCCCTAGCGGGTCATGGAGAGATACGCAGTATTTT. The chain joins TRBV7-9 to TRBJ2-3; 8 nucleotides agree with TRBD2. Per germline, CDR1 SEHNR and CDR2 FQNEAQ (reference sequence). CDR3 size: 15 residues. V trimming: 5 bases; J trimming: 5 bases; junction bases outside the gene matches: 9.

Details on this clone: This specimen includes other DNA sequences encoding the same CDR3. This chain links TRBV27 with TRBJ2-1; 14 nucleotides match TRBD2. Germline loops: CDR1 MNHEY, CDR2 SMNVEV (reference sequence). The CDR3 length is 15 residues. The trim removed 2 bases at V and 7 bases at J, leaving 1 base unmatched. CDR3 protein: CASSLGTSGSNEQFF. The CDR3 DNA follows: TGTGCCAGCAGTTTAGGGACTAGCGGGAGTAATGAGCAGTTCTTC.

The genes are TRBV5-5 and TRBJ2-7; the match to TRBD1 covers 12 bases. The CDR3 consists of 14 residues. The germline V gene encodes CDR1 SGHKS and CDR2 YYEKEE (reference sequence). V shed 4 bases and J 7 bases; nucleotides not matched to a gene: 6. The CDR3 sequence: CASSRGQGAGEQYF. In DNA form, the CDR3 reads TGTGCCAGCAGCAGGGGACAGGGGGCCGGGGAGCAGTACTTC.

This chain uses TRBV29-1 with TRBJ1-1; D unresolved. This CDR3 has 12 residues. Trimming pared 7 bases from V and 4 bases from J, leaving 13 bases between. Per germline, CDR1 SQVTM and CDR2 ANQGSEA. The CDR3 nucleotides are TGCAGCGCCGGGAGGGCGGGCACTGAAGCTTTCTTT. This encodes CSAGRAGTEAFF. The full variable domain, with the rest looked up from reference TRBV29-1 and TRBJ1-1, is SAVISQKPSRDICQRGTSLTIQCQVDSQVTMMFWYRQQPGQSLTLIATANQGSEATYESGFVIDKFPISRPNLTFSTLTVSNMSPEDSSIYLCSAGRAGTEAFFGQGTRLTVV.